This T cell receptor (beta chain) was captured in a study of OX40 agonist ivuxolimab in advanced cancers. At the level of the study: Patients were infused with ivuxolimab every 2 weeks at 0.01 to 10 mg/kg. Three patients showed partial responses: one hepatocellular carcinoma and two cutaneous melanoma cases.

This clone appeared a few times. CDR1 is SEHNR and CDR2 is FQNEAQ in the germline V gene (reference sequence). With 5 bases removed from V and 11 bases from J, the gap between germline ends came to 10 bases. The CDR3 runs to 11 residues. The data were produced by immunoSEQ multiplex PCR, yet TCRdb's version contains in-frame clones alone and is incomplete. This sample has 91,000 or so clones, with 80% to 90% found just once. This clonotype originated in an adult with an advanced solid tumor such as melanoma, head and neck, liver or kidney cancer. This chain uses TRBV7-9 with TRBJ2-1; D perhaps matches TRBD1 (6 bases). The specimen was CD4+ or CD8+ T cells sorted from blood, collected in a trial of the OX40 agonist ivuxolimab. CDR3 residues: CASSPGQKQFF. CDR3 sequence (DNA): TGTGCCAGCAGCCCAGGACAGAAGCAGTTCTTC. The complete variable domain, with remaining parts taken from reference TRBV7-9 and TRBJ2-1, reads DTGVSQNPRHKITKRGQNVTFRCDPISEHNRLYWYRQTLGQGPEFLTYFQNEAQLEKSRLLSDRFSAERPKGSFSTLEIQRTEQGDSAMYLCASSPGQKQFFGPGTRLTVL.